Below, 24 T cell receptor beta chains from the same sample are listed, as sequenced in a study of Graves' ophthalmopathy and Graves' hyperthyroidism. Transcripts of RNA were the source for amplifying TCR beta CDR3 regions. In the first round, RT-PCR was carried out with HTBI primers, and a multiplex PCR formed the second round. From the multiplex PCR reads, TCRdb called clonotypes with MiXCR, one entry per CDR3 protein. This table holds some 1.1 million distinct CDR3 sequences, roughly 35% found once. The sample was peripheral blood or thyroid tissue (not recorded which). These receptors all stem from an adult man with Graves' hyperthyroidism.

J is TRBJ2-6 and V is TRBV12-3 or TRBV12-4; 7 bases agree with TRBD1. The trim removed 6 bases at V and 1 base at J, leaving 9 bases unmatched. The CDR3 extends over 17 amino acids. CDR3 loop: CASSARTGPSGANVLTF. The CDR3 DNA follows: TGTGCCAGCAGCGCCCGGACAGGTCCTTCTGGGGCCAACGTCCTGACTTTC.

In the case of this clonotype: This may be a read error: a much more frequent sequence differs by one nucleotide. The CDR3 loop reads CASSFQTSGETQYF. The CDR3 DNA sequence: TGTGCCAGCAGTTTCCAAACTAGCGGAGAGACCCAGTACTTC. The V gene is TRBV6-5, the J gene TRBJ2-5; TRBD2 matches at 8 bases. The V gene end was trimmed by 4 bases and the J gene end by 4 bases; junction bases not matched to a gene: 5. Looked up from germline, CDR1 is MNHEY and CDR2 is SVGAGI. The CDR3 is 14 amino acids.

Concerning this clonotype: A much larger clone sits a single nucleotide away, making a read error possible. The CDR3 nucleotides are TGTGCCAGCAGCTTACCCCGGGACAGGGGACAAGAGACCCAGCACTTC. This gives the protein CASSLPRDRGQETQHF. The rearrangement joins TRBV5-6 to TRBJ2-5; 10 nucleotides agree with TRBD1. This CDR3 has 16 amino acids. The V gene's germline CDR1 is SGHDT and CDR2 YYEEEE.

The chain employs TRBV20-1 and TRBJ1-2; possible D gene TRBD1, 6 bases. V was trimmed by 4 bases and J by 7 bases, leaving 16 bases between them. This CDR3 region has 13 residues. The germline CDR1 and CDR2 sequences are DFQATT and SNEGSKA (reference sequence). DNA of the CDR3: TGCAGTGCTACCGTTGACAGGCTAAGTGGCTACACCTTC. It codes for CSATVDRLSGYTF.

This clonotype was detected many times. This rearrangement joins TRBV19 to TRBJ1-5; tentatively, D is TRBD1 (6 bases). Germline CDR1 reads LNHDA; CDR2 reads SQIVND (reference sequence). This CDR3 spans 15 amino acids. V was shortened by 5 bases and J by 2 bases, with 13 bases between the two germline ends. CDR3 loop: CASSDGGDGNQPQHF. CDR3 bases: TGTGCCAGTAGTGACGGGGGCGATGGCAATCAGCCCCAGCATTTT.

The chain recombines TRBV11-2 with TRBJ1-4; D not resolved. With 8 bases removed from V and 4 bases from J, the gap between germline ends came to 20 bases. The V gene's germline CDR1 is SGHAT and CDR2 FQNNGV. The CDR3 loop spans 16 amino acids. The CDR3 nucleotides read TGTGCCAGCTCACCCGAATTCGTGGGTGTTAATGAAAAACTGTTTTTT. It encodes CASSPEFVGVNEKLFF.

The chain has TRBV29-1 and TRBJ2-7, with a possible D match to TRBD1 (6 bases). The CDR3 has 15 residues. The germline V gene encodes CDR1 SQVTM and CDR2 ANQGSEA. The germline V and J ends were trimmed by 1 base and 2 bases, with 15 bases remaining between them. The CDR3 region is CSVEGGRGKAYEQYF. DNA of the CDR3: TGCAGCGTTGAAGGGGGCAGGGGCAAGGCCTACGAGCAGTACTTC.

The CDR3 spells CSAAGAGEAFF. The CDR3 region has the DNA TGCAGCGCAGCAGGGGCTGGTGAAGCTTTCTTT. The chain recombines TRBV29-1 with TRBJ1-1, with D perhaps TRBD1 (6 bases). V was clipped by 7 bases and J by 7 bases, with 13 bases between them. The CDR3 contains 11 residues. Germline V lookup: CDR1 SQVTM, CDR2 ANQGSEA.

The chain is built from TRBV28 and TRBJ1-1; D ambiguous. Germline V gives CDR1 MDHEN, CDR2 SYDVKM. The CDR3 spans 14 residues. V shed 7 bases and J shed 6 bases, with 18 bases lying between them. Written as DNA, the CDR3 is TGTGCCAGCAAAGTGTCGGGGTGGGCGGCTGAAGCTTTCTTT. It yields the protein CASKVSGWAAEAFF.

The rearrangement links TRBV14 to TRBJ1-2; 8 nucleotides align to TRBD1. V gave up 4 bases and J gave up 6 bases; unmatched junction bases: 7. The CDR3 is 14 residues long. CDR1 is SGHDN, CDR2 FVKESK, per germline. The CDR3 here is CASSRNQGAHGYTF. The DNA of the CDR3 is TGTGCCAGCAGCCGAAATCAGGGGGCTCATGGCTACACCTTC. Using reference TRBV14 and TRBJ1-2 for the parts outside the CDR3, the full variable domain is EAGVTQFPSHSVIEKGQTVTLRCDPISGHDNLYWYRRVMGKEIKFLLHFVKESKQDESGMPNNRFLAERTGGTYSTLKVQPAELEDSGVYFCASSRNQGAHGYTFGSGTRLTVV.

A word on this clonotype: This sequence may be a read error, since a much larger clone differs from it by one base. This chain uses TRBV20-1 with TRBJ1-5; 9 bases are a match to TRBD1. Germline trimming cut 1 base from V and 0 bases from J; bases unmatched to any gene: 10. Looked up from germline, CDR1 is DFQATT and CDR2 is SNEGSKA (reference sequence). This CDR3 comprises 18 residues. The CDR3 coding sequence is TGCAGTGCTAGAGGACAGGGGGGATCCCGGGGTAGCAATCAGCCCCAGCATTTT. Translation: CSARGQGGSRGSNQPQHF.

The chain couples TRBV5-1 to TRBJ2-7; no clear D gene. V was cut by 0 bases and J by 7 bases, with 11 bases left in between. This CDR3 contains 13 residues. Looked up from germline, CDR1 is SGHRS and CDR2 is YFSETQ. The CDR3 bases are TGCGCCAGCAGCTTGGGAGCGACGGATGAGCAGTACTTC. Its translation is CASSLGATDEQYF.

This clonotype was seen ten or more times. The chain employs TRBV20-1 and TRBJ2-7, with D unresolved. The CDR3 loop spans 15 amino acids. V was clipped by 2 bases and J by 5 bases, with 19 bases between them. Germline V gene sequence: CDR1 DFQATT, CDR2 SNEGSKA (reference sequence). CDR3 nucleotide sequence: TGCAGTGCTAGAAACAGCCATAAAGTAGCAGACGAGCAGTACTTC. Translation: CSARNSHKVADEQYF.

This clonotype turned up a few times. V is TRBV10-3 and J is TRBJ2-5; weak D call: TRBD1 (6 bases). Germline CDR1 ENHRY, CDR2 SYGVKD. The CDR3 runs 13 residues. V lost 4 bases and J 5 bases, leaving 11 bases between the germline ends. Here the CDR3 DNA reads TGTGCCATCAGTGGGGGGCAGCCTGAGACCCAGTACTTC. Protein product: CAISGGQPETQYF.

This chain joins TRBV29-1 and TRBJ2-7; no clear D. Gene TRBJ2-1 matches the end of the DNA better, so the J call may be wrong. This CDR3 spans 11 amino acids. Germline CDR1 and CDR2: SQVTM and ANQGSEA. As DNA, the CDR3 is TGCAGCGTTGATCGTGGCGGTGAGCAGTTCTTC. It is translated as CSVDRGGEQFF.

The chain employs TRBV29-1 and TRBJ2-7, with unresolved D. V dropped 4 bases and J dropped 3 bases, with 7 bases sitting between them. CDR1 is SQVTM, CDR2 ANQGSEA, per germline. There are 11 residues in the CDR3. CDR3 nucleotide sequence: TGCAGCGTTGTTTTACACTACGAGCAGTACTTC. This codes for CSVVLHYEQYF.

The genes are TRBV2 and TRBJ2-5; 7 bases map to TRBD2. Trimming at V came to 2 bases and at J to 5 bases, leaving 8 bases not matched to a gene. This CDR3 region has 15 residues. CDR1 and CDR2 from the germline V gene are SNHLY and FYNNEI. CDR3 region: CASSERLAALETQYF. The CDR3 bases are TGTGCCAGCAGTGAAAGGCTAGCGGCCCTGGAGACCCAGTACTTC.

The chain carries TRBV10-3 and TRBJ2-7, with 15 bases matching TRBD2. Germline lookup yields CDR1 ENHRY and CDR2 SYGVKD. Unmatched junction bases numbered 3, after V lost 0 bases and J lost 6 bases. There are 16 residues in the CDR3. The CDR3 sequence: CAISESWTSGRAEQYF. The CDR3 bases are TGTGCCATCAGTGAGTCCTGGACTAGCGGGAGGGCCGAGCAGTACTTC.

This clonotype was seen repeatedly, ten times or more. The chain links TRBV6-1 to TRBJ1-1; weak D call: TRBD1 (5 bases). The germline V gene encodes CDR1 MNHNS and CDR2 SASEGT. Between the trimmed V and J ends, which lost 1 base and 4 bases, there was a span of 10 bases. There are 14 residues in the CDR3. CDR3 in amino acids: CASSEGGTTTEAFF. The CDR3 DNA reads as TGTGCCAGCAGTGAAGGGGGGACCACCACTGAAGCTTTCTTT.

The chain links TRBV29-1 to TRBJ2-1; possibly TRBD2 for D (5 bases). The CDR3 totals 14 residues. Germline loops: CDR1 SQVTM, CDR2 ANQGSEA. V shed 1 base and J shed 5 bases, with 12 bases lying between them. DNA for the CDR3: TGCAGCGTTGAAGGGAAGTATAGCGACAATGAGCAGTTCTTC. Encoded protein: CSVEGKYSDNEQFF.

This clonotype was seen repeatedly, ten times or more. V is TRBV29-1 and J is TRBJ2-7; no firm D call. CDR1 and CDR2 from the germline V gene are SQVTM and ANQGSEA. The germline V and J ends were trimmed by 2 bases and 2 bases, with 7 bases remaining between them. CDR3 length: 12 residues. CDR3 amino acids: CSVESGTYEQYF. In nucleotides, the CDR3 is TGCAGCGTTGAAAGTGGAACCTACGAGCAGTACTTC.

This clonotype occurred many times. This sequence joins TRBV15 and TRBJ1-1; D remains unclear. The CDR3 has 15 residues. Trimming left V 3 bases short and J 4 bases short, with 15 bases between. Germline V gene data show CDR1 as LNHNV and CDR2 as YYDKDF (reference sequence). The CDR3 loop reads CATSRGDPGATEAFF. The CDR3 DNA is TGTGCCACCAGCAGGGGCGACCCCGGTGCCACTGAAGCTTTCTTT.

The V gene is TRBV20-1, the J gene TRBJ1-1; a weak D match, TRBD1 (5 bases). Germline CDR1 and CDR2: DFQATT and SNEGSKA (reference sequence). The V gene lost 5 bases and the J gene lost 5 bases, with 15 bases spanning the gap. This CDR3 has 13 residues. The CDR3 spells CSARRGGVTEAFF. The CDR3 DNA is TGCAGTGCTCGTCGCGGAGGGGTAACTGAAGCTTTCTTT.

This clonotype has a count of ten or more. The rearrangement joins TRBV20-1 to TRBJ1-6; D is possibly TRBD1 (5 bases). CDR3 length: 13 amino acids. Germline values: CDR1 DFQATT, CDR2 SNEGSKA (reference sequence). Trimming stripped 3 bases from V and 7 bases from J, with 10 bases between. Here the CDR3 reads CSASWDGNSPLHF. Here the CDR3 DNA reads TGCAGTGCTAGTTGGGACGGAAATTCACCCCTCCACTTT.